This T cell receptor (beta chain) is drawn from a study of identical twins. MiXCR, run by TCRdb on the 5' RACE reads, gives a single entry per CDR3 protein. The sample consists of about 1.7 million distinct CDR3 sequences, under 35% of them appearing once. V was clipped by 5 bases and J by 4 bases; unmatched bases: 13. CDR1 is KGHDR, CDR2 SFDVKD, per germline. CDR3 size: 18 residues. Note on this clonotype: Its antigen is unknown.

Notes on the study in general: Whereas memory repertoires showed no such difference, abundant cord blood beta clonotypes carried fewer insertions.

The source of this sequence is a newborn girl in good health. Sequencing was carried out using cord blood. The rearrangement links TRBV24-1 to TRBJ2-1, with 10 nucleotides matching TRBD2. The CDR3 protein is CATSGASGSLPSYNEQFF. CDR3 nucleotides: TGTGCCACCAGTGGGGCTAGCGGGAGCCTTCCCTCTTACAATGAGCAGTTCTTC.